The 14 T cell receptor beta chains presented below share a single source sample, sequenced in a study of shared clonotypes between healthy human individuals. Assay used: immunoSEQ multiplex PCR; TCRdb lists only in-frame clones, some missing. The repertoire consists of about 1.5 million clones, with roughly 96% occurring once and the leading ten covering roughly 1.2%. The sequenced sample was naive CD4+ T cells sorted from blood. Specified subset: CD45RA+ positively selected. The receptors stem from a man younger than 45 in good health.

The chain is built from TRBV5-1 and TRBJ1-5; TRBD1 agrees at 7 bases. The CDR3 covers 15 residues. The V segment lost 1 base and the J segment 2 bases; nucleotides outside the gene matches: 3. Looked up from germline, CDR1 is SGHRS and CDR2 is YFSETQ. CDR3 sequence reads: CASSLQGGGNQPQHF. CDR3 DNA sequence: TGCGCCAGCAGCTTGCAGGGGGGTGGCAATCAGCCCCAGCATTTT.

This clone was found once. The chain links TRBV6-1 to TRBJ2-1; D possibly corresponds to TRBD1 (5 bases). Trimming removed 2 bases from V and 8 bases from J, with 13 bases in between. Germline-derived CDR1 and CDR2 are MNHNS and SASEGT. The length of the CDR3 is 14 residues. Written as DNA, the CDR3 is TGTGCCAGCAGTGAAAGGAGCCAGGGCGATGAGCAGTTCTTC. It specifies CASSERSQGDEQFF.

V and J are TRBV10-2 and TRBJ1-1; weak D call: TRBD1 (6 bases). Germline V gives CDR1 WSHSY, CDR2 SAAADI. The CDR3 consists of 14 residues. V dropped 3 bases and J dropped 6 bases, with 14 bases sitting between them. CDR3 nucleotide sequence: TGCGCCAGCAGTGAACAGGGTCCCGCCGCTGAAGCTTTCTTT. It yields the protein CASSEQGPAAEAFF.

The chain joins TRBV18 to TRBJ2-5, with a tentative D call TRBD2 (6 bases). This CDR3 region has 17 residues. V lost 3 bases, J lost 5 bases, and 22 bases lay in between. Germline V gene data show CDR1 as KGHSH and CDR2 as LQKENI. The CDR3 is CASSPTSGYGSDETQYF. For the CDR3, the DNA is TGTGCCAGCTCACCTACAAGCGGGTACGGGAGTGACGAGACCCAGTACTTC.

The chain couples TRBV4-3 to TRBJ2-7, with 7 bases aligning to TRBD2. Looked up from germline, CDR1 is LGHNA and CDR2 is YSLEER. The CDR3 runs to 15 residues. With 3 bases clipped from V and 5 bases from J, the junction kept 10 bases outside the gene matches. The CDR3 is CASSHDGRGTDEQYF. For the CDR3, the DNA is TGCGCCAGCAGCCACGATGGGAGGGGTACCGACGAGCAGTACTTC.

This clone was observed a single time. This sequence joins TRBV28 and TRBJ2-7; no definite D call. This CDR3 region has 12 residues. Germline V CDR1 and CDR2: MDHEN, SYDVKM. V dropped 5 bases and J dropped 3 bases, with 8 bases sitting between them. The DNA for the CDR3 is TGTGCCAGCAGTGTGACCGTCTACGAGCAGTACTTC. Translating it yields CASSVTVYEQYF. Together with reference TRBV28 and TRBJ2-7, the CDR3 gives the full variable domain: DVKVTQSSRYLVKRTGEKVFLECVQDMDHENMFWYRQDPGLGLRLIYFSYDVKMKEKGDIPEGYSVSREKKERFSLILESASTNQTSMYLCASSVTVYEQYFGPGTRLTVT.

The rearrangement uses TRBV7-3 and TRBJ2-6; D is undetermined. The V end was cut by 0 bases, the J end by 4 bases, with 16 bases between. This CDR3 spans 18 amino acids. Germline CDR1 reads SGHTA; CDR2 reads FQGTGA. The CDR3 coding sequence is TGTGCCAGCAGCTTAACGGCTGGCCTCGGCTCCGGGGCCAACGTCCTGACTTTC. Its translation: CASSLTAGLGSGANVLTF. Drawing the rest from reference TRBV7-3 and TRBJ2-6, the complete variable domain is GAGVSQTPSNKVTEKGKYVELRCDPISGHTALYWYRQSLGQGPEFLIYFQGTGAADDSGLPNDRFFAVRPEGSVSTLKIQRTERGDSAVYLCASSLTAGLGSGANVLTFGAGSRLTVL.

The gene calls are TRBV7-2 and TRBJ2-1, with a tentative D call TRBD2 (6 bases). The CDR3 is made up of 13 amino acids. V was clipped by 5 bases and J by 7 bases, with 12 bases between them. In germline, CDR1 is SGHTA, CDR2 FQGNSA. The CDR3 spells CASSPGRRNEQFF. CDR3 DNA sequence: TGTGCCAGCAGCCCCGGGAGAAGGAATGAGCAGTTCTTC. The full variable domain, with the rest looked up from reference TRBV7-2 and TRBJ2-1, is GAGVSQSPSNKVTEKGKDVELRCDPISGHTALYWYRQSLGQGLEFLIYFQGNSAPDKSGLPSDRFSAERTGGSVSTLTIQRTQQEDSAVYLCASSPGRRNEQFFGPGTRLTVL.

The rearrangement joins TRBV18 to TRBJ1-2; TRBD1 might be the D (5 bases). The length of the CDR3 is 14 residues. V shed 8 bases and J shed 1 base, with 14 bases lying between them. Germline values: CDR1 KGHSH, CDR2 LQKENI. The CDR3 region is CASAPDRNNYGYTF. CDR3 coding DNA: TGTGCCAGCGCCCCAGACAGAAATAACTATGGCTACACCTTC.

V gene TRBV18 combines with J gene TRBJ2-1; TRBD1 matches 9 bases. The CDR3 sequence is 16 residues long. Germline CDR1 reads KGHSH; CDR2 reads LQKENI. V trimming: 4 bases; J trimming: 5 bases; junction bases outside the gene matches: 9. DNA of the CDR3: TGTGCCAGCTCACTAAGCTTCGGGACAGGGAACAATGAGCAGTTCTTC. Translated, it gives CASSLSFGTGNNEQFF.

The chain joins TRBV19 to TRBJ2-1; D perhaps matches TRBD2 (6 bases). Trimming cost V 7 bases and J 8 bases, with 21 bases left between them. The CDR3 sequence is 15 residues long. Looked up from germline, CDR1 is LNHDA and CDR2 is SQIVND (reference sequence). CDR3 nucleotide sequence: TGTGCCAGTATGGGACCATACGCGGGGTGGGATGAGCAGTTCTTC. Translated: CASMGPYAGWDEQFF.

The CDR3 sequence is CASFLKGPGGSTEAFF. DNA for the CDR3: TGTGCCAGCTTTCTCAAAGGTCCGGGGGGAAGCACTGAAGCTTTCTTT. The chain uses TRBV5-4 and TRBJ1-1, with TRBD1 as a possible D gene (5 bases). The CDR3 spans 16 residues. Per the germline V gene, CDR1 is SGHNT and CDR2 is YYREEE (reference sequence). The V end lost 7 bases, the J end lost 4 bases, and 23 bases lay between the germline ends.

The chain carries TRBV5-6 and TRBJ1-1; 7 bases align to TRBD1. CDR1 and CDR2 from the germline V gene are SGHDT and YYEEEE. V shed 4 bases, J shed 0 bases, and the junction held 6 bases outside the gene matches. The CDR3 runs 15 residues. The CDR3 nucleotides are TGTGCCAGCAGCCCCCTACAGGGGCTGAACACTGAAGCTTTCTTT. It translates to CASSPLQGLNTEAFF.

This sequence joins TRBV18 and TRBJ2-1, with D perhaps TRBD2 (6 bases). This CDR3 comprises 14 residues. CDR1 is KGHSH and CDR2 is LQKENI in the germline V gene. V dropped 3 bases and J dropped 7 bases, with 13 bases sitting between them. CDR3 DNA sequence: TGTGCCAGCTCACCGCGGGACGGCCCTAATGAGCAGTTCTTC. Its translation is CASSPRDGPNEQFF.